The present T cell receptor (beta chain) was sequenced within a study of graft-versus-host responses after intestinal transplantation. Turning to the study itself: The whole recipient group had anti-thymocyte globulin induction followed by tacrolimus and steroids for roughly three years.

The repertoire was sequenced with immunoSEQ multiplex PCR; TCRdb's copy has only in-frame clones and lacks some. The repertoire includes fewer than 80,000 clones, 90% to 95% of them detected once, and about 1.8% sits in the top ten. As to this clone: The antigen is unknown.

Whole-study results and caveats: Within the allografts of patients who had graft-donor T cell macrochimerism, graft-versus-host to host-versus-graft clonal ratios were high.

CDR1 and CDR2 from the germline V gene are SGDLS and YYNGEE. This CDR3 comprises 16 residues. Germline trimming cut 4 bases from V and 1 base from J; bases unmatched to any gene: 5. The genes are TRBV9 and TRBJ2-6, with TRBD2 matching over 7 bases. The source was unstimulated CD8+ T cells sorted from spleen or lymph node cells, collected before transplant. This TCR came from a human donor who was the organ donor for an intestinal transplant. CDR3 loop: CASSPSGVSGANVLTF. The CDR3 bases are TGTGCCAGCAGCCCTAGCGGAGTATCTGGGGCCAACGTCCTGACTTTC.